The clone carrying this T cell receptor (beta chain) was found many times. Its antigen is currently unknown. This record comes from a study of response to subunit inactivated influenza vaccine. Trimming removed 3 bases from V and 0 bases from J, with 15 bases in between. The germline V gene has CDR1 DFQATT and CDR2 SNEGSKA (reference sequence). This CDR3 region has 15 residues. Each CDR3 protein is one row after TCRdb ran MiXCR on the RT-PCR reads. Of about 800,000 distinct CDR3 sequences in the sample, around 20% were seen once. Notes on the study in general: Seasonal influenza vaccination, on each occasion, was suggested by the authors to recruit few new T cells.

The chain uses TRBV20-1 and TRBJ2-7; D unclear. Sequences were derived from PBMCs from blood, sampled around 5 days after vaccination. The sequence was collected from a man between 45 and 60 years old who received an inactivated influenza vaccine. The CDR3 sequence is CSASRPDISSYEQYF. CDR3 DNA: TGCAGTGCTAGTCGACCAGACATAAGCTCCTACGAGCAGTACTTC.